This TCR beta chain came from a study of synovial regulatory T cells in juvenile arthritis. The CDR3 is made up of 14 amino acids. The entry carries no DNA sequence. Per germline, CDR1 SGHDN and CDR2 FVKESK. Measured with immunoSEQ multiplex PCR; TCRdb has only the in-frame clones, and not every one. Its table records some 10,000 clones. This receptor was identified in a donor aged 2-30 years with juvenile idiopathic arthritis. The sequenced sample consisted of Treg cells from blood. As to subset: remaining (HLA-DR-negative) circulating blood Treg cells. The V call is TRBV14, the J call TRBJ2-7; the TRBD2 assignment by TCRdb is unverifiable without DNA. The CDR3 region is CASSPRAGSYEQYF.